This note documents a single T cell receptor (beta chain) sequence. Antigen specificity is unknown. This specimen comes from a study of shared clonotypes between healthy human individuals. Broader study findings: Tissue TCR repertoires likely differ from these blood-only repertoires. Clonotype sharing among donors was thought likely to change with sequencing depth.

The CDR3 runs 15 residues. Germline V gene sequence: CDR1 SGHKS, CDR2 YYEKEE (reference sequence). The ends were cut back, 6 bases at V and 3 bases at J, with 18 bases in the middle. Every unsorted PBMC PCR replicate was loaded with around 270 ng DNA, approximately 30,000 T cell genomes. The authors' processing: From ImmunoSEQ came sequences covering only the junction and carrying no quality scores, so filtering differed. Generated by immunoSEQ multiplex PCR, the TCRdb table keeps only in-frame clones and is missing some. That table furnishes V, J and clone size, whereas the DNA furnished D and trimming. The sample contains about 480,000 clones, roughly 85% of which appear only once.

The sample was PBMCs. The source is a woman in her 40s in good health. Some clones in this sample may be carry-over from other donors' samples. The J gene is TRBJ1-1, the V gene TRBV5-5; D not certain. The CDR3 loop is CASNLQVGLYTEAFF. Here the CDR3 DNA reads TGTGCCAGCAACCTTCAGGTCGGTTTGTACACTGAAGCTTTCTTT.